A single sample is the source of the 32 T cell receptor beta chains below, sequenced in a study of shared clonotypes between healthy human individuals. The assay was immunoSEQ multiplex PCR, and TCRdb's table has in-frame clones only and misses some. In the table there are 2 million to 2.5 million clones, roughly 94% of which are singletons. Sequenced material: naive CD4+ T cells sorted from blood. Specified subset: CD45RA+ positively selected. These receptors came from a man aged 18 to 30 in good health.

This chain connects TRBV29-1 to TRBJ1-2; unclear D gene. The CDR3 is 12 amino acids. The germline V gene encodes CDR1 SQVTM and CDR2 ANQGSEA. V dropped 0 bases and J dropped 13 bases, with 15 bases sitting between them. This CDR3 is CSVEESPTVGTF. CDR3 bases: TGCAGCGTTGAAGAGAGTCCCACGGTTGGCACCTTC. The full variable domain, in which reference TRBV29-1 and TRBJ1-2 provide the parts outside the CDR3, is SAVISQKPSRDICQRGTSLTIQCQVDSQVTMMFWYRQQPGQSLTLIATANQGSEATYESGFVIDKFPISRPNLTFSTLTVSNMSPEDSSIYLCSVEESPTVGTFGSGTRLTVV.

CDR3 sequence reads: CAWGTSGKTQYF. CDR3 sequence (DNA): TGTGCCTGGGGGACTAGCGGGAAGACCCAGTACTTC. V is TRBV30 and J is TRBJ2-5, with 13 nucleotides matching TRBD2. This CDR3 has 12 residues. Trimming took 5 bases from V and 6 from J; bases not matched to a gene: 0. CDR1 GTSNPN and CDR2 SVGIG come from the germline V gene (reference sequence).

Only one count was recorded for this clone. J is TRBJ1-1 and V is TRBV6-6; 8 nucleotides line up with TRBD1. Per the germline V gene, CDR1 is MNHNY and CDR2 is SVGAGI (reference sequence). Trimming took 6 bases from V and 10 from J; bases not matched to a gene: 7. The CDR3 has 12 residues. The CDR3 reads CASSWTGFGAFF. CDR3 bases: TGTGCCAGCAGCTGGACAGGGTTCGGAGCTTTCTTT.

The CDR3 reads CAWSAGTSGNHEQFF. For the CDR3, the DNA is TGTGCCTGGAGTGCCGGGACTAGCGGGAACCATGAGCAGTTCTTC. The rearrangement links TRBV30 to TRBJ2-1; 13 bases align to TRBD2. The V segment lost 1 base and the J segment 8 bases; nucleotides outside the gene matches: 5. CDR1 is GTSNPN, CDR2 SVGIG, per germline (reference sequence). The CDR3 is 15 amino acids.

As regards this clone: Other nucleotide sequences from this sample produce the same CDR3. The rearrangement uses TRBV4-1 and TRBJ2-7; the match to TRBD2 covers 14 bases. The CDR3 contains 16 residues. V lost 1 base to trimming and J lost 2 bases; unmatched junction nucleotides: 1. CDR1 and CDR2 (germline): MGHRA, YSYEKL. The CDR3 sequence: CASSQGTSGGTYEQYF. In nucleotides, the CDR3 is TGCGCCAGCAGCCAAGGGACTAGCGGGGGGACCTACGAGCAGTACTTC.

The rearrangement joins TRBV27 to TRBJ2-7; TRBD1 matches 11 bases. Losses at the gene ends were 8 bases for V and 4 bases for J; bases not matched to a gene: 10. CDR3 size: 15 residues. Germline V gene sequence: CDR1 MNHEY, CDR2 SMNVEV (reference sequence). CDR3: CASRPLGQGGYEQYF. The DNA of the CDR3 is TGTGCCAGCCGACCCCTGGGACAGGGGGGATACGAGCAGTACTTC.

The chain recombines TRBV29-1 with TRBJ2-3, with 13 bases matching TRBD2. V lost 8 bases to trimming and J lost 2 bases; unmatched junction nucleotides: 7. The length of the CDR3 is 15 residues. Germline values: CDR1 SQVTM, CDR2 ANQGSEA. The CDR3 DNA is TGCAGCTTTAGGACTAGCGGGAGTATCACAGATACGCAGTATTTT. As protein: CSFRTSGSITDTQYF.

The chain uses TRBV10-3 and TRBJ1-2; TRBD1 aligns across 11 bases. This CDR3 region has 15 residues. Germline lookup yields CDR1 ENHRY and CDR2 SYGVKD. Unmatched junction bases numbered 4, after V lost 2 bases and J lost 5 bases. This CDR3 is CAISEGQGAWYGYTF. CDR3 nucleotides: TGTGCCATCAGTGAGGGACAGGGGGCTTGGTATGGCTACACCTTC.

V is TRBV10-3 and J is TRBJ1-3; D not certain. The V end lost 3 bases, the J end lost 0 bases, and 9 bases lay between the germline ends. The CDR3 spans 15 residues. The germline CDR1 and CDR2 sequences are ENHRY and SYGVKD. The CDR3 loop reads CAISDSRDSGNTIYF. The CDR3 DNA follows: TGTGCCATCAGTGACTCCAGAGACTCTGGAAACACCATATATTTT.

For this clone: This sample also contains other DNA sequences that code for the same CDR3. The chain couples TRBV6-5 to TRBJ1-5, with a weak D call TRBD1 (6 bases). The CDR3 runs 14 residues. Deletions cut 5 bases from V and 3 bases from J, with 11 bases between. Germline CDR1 reads MNHEY; CDR2 reads SVGAGI. CDR3: CASSTGASNQPQHF. CDR3 nucleotides: TGTGCCAGCAGTACGGGGGCATCCAATCAGCCCCAGCATTTT.

The DNA for the CDR3 is TGTGCCAGCAGCTTGACCGGAGCGGGGGGGCCAGGCAAGAGAGGTACGCAGTATTTT. As protein: CASSLTGAGGPGKRGTQYF. The chain employs TRBV5-4 and TRBJ2-3, with 10 positions matching TRBD2. The junction had 19 bases not matched to a gene; V was cut back by 1 base and J by 8 bases. The germline V gene has CDR1 SGHNT and CDR2 YYREEE (reference sequence). This CDR3 has 19 amino acids.

A word on this clone: Other DNA sequences in the same sample also yield this CDR3. The V gene is TRBV19, the J gene TRBJ1-5; 9 bases are shared with TRBD1. The CDR3 spans 14 residues. The V gene end was trimmed by 6 bases and the J gene end by 0 bases; junction bases not matched to a gene: 0. Germline V gene sequence: CDR1 LNHDA, CDR2 SQIVND (reference sequence). DNA of the CDR3: TGTGCCAGTAGGACAGGGGGTAGCAATCAGCCCCAGCATTTT. Translating it yields CASRTGGSNQPQHF.

This chain links TRBV28 with TRBJ2-3; D uncertain. CDR1 is MDHEN, CDR2 SYDVKM, per germline. The CDR3 extends over 17 amino acids. The germline V and J ends were trimmed by 1 base and 1 base, with 15 bases remaining between them. The CDR3 nucleotides read TGTGCCAGCAGTTTATCCCTAGGCAGGTCTGGCACAGATACGCAGTATTTT. Encoded protein: CASSLSLGRSGTDTQYF.

The chain uses TRBV5-6 and TRBJ2-1; 7 positions match TRBD2. This CDR3 has 13 residues. Germline V lookup: CDR1 SGHDT, CDR2 YYEEEE. V lost 2 bases to trimming and J lost 8 bases; unmatched junction nucleotides: 4. CDR3 sequence reads: CASSFAGVDEQFF. CDR3 in DNA: TGTGCCAGCAGCTTTGCGGGAGTGGATGAGCAGTTCTTC. Filled out from reference TRBV5-6 and TRBJ2-1, the complete variable domain reads DAGVTQSPTHLIKTRGQQVTLRCSPKSGHDTVSWYQQALGQGPQFIFQYYEEEERQRGNFPDRFSGHQFPNYSSELNVNALLLGDSALYLCASSFAGVDEQFFGPGTRLTVL.

A word on this clone: A much larger clone is a single base away; this may be a read error. The rearrangement links TRBV7-6 to TRBJ2-7, with a tentative D call TRBD1 (6 bases). This CDR3 is 14 amino acids long. CDR1 and CDR2 from the germline V gene are SGHVS and FNYEAQ. V was shortened by 5 bases and J by 3 bases, with 14 bases between the two germline ends. The CDR3 here is CASSPRTVNYEQYF. CDR3 coding DNA: TGTGCCAGCAGCCCCCGGACAGTTAACTACGAGCAGTACTTC.

V is TRBV11-3 and J is TRBJ2-1, with TRBD1 as a possible D gene (7 bases). Trimming removed 3 bases at V and 2 bases at J, with 14 bases between. CDR1 and CDR2 from the germline V gene are SGHNT and YENEEA. This CDR3 has 16 amino acids. CDR3 region: CASSFRRGRTYNEQFF. CDR3 DNA sequence: TGTGCCAGCAGCTTTAGGAGGGGGCGGACCTACAATGAGCAGTTCTTC.

This clone was seen just once. This chain links TRBV4-3 with TRBJ2-7; the D is unclear. Germline CDR1 reads LGHNA; CDR2 reads YSLEER. The V and J ends lost 4 bases and 3 bases respectively, with 13 bases between them. The CDR3 has 14 residues. CDR3 residues: CASSRQPGGYEQYF. CDR3 bases: TGCGCCAGCAGCCGGCAGCCGGGCGGCTACGAGCAGTACTTC.

The gene calls are TRBV10-1 and TRBJ2-3, with D uncertain. This CDR3 contains 12 residues. The V gene's germline CDR1 is WNHNN and CDR2 SYGVQD (reference sequence). Between the trimmed V and J ends, which lost 6 bases and 2 bases, there was a span of 6 bases. The CDR3 DNA is TGCGCCAGCAGCACCTACACAGATACGCAGTATTTT. Protein: CASSTYTDTQYF.

This sequence joins TRBV7-2 and TRBJ2-3; no reliable D call. The CDR3 loop spans 16 amino acids. Per the germline V gene, CDR1 is SGHTA and CDR2 is FQGNSA. V gave up 2 bases and J gave up 0 bases, with 12 bases separating them. CDR3 in amino acids: CASSLLQAVSTDTQYF. Written as DNA, the CDR3 is TGTGCCAGCAGCTTACTCCAGGCTGTGAGCACAGATACGCAGTATTTT.

The rearrangement uses TRBV11-2 and TRBJ2-3, with a weak D call TRBD2 (6 bases). CDR3 size: 16 residues. V was clipped by 2 bases and J by 3 bases, with 15 bases between them. Germline V lookup: CDR1 SGHAT, CDR2 FQNNGV. Here the CDR3 DNA reads TGTGCCAGCAGCTTAACAACCGGGACTCAAACAGATACGCAGTATTTT. It specifies CASSLTTGTQTDTQYF.

The rearrangement joins TRBV9 to TRBJ2-6; 12 bases are shared with TRBD2. The V gene's germline CDR1 is SGDLS and CDR2 YYNGEE. V shed 2 bases, J shed 3 bases, and the junction held 3 bases outside the gene matches. This CDR3 comprises 17 residues. The CDR3 bases are TGTGCCAGCAGCGTGACTAGCGGGAGTGGTGGGGCCAACGTCCTGACTTTC. It is translated as CASSVTSGSGGANVLTF.

The rearrangement joins TRBV27 to TRBJ2-3; 12 nucleotides match TRBD2. Trimming cost V 4 bases and J 3 bases; bases outside gene matches: 8. Looked up from germline, CDR1 is MNHEY and CDR2 is SMNVEV (reference sequence). The CDR3 totals 17 residues. This chain's CDR3 is CASSYRASGRGTDTQYF. CDR3 DNA: TGTGCCAGCAGTTATAGGGCTAGCGGGAGGGGTACAGATACGCAGTATTTT.

This sequence joins TRBV5-1 and TRBJ1-2; 8 bases fit TRBD1. The CDR3 contains 16 residues. Per germline, CDR1 SGHRS and CDR2 YFSETQ. V dropped 3 bases and J dropped 8; count of bases not matched to a gene: 15. This chain's CDR3 is CASSSTGDGLVYGYTF. The CDR3 DNA follows: TGCGCCAGCAGCTCGACAGGGGATGGTCTGGTATACGGCTACACCTTC.

This rearrangement joins TRBV7-9 to TRBJ2-1; 10 bases fit TRBD2. Germline CDR1 is SEHNR and CDR2 is FQNEAQ (reference sequence). J was trimmed by 11 bases and V by 6 bases; bases with no gene match: 10. This CDR3 contains 14 residues. In nucleotides, the CDR3 is TGTGCCAGCAGTCCGGATCTAGCGGGGGTCAAGCAGTTCTTC. Amino acids: CASSPDLAGVKQFF.

V is TRBV2 and J is TRBJ1-3; D is unresolved. The CDR3 covers 15 residues. CDR1 and CDR2 (germline): SNHLY, FYNNEI. Trimming shortened V by 7 bases and J by 4 bases, and 17 bases separated the two germline ends. Here the CDR3 DNA reads TGTGCCAGCACCCCCCTAGTCTCCAGCGGAAACACCATATATTTT. This gives the protein CASTPLVSSGNTIYF. The complete variable domain, with remaining parts taken from reference TRBV2 and TRBJ1-3, reads EPEVTQTPSHQVTQMGQEVILRCVPISNHLYFYWYRQILGQKVEFLVSFYNNEISEKSEIFDDQFSVERPDGSNFTLKIRSTKLEDSAMYFCASTPLVSSGNTIYFGEGSWLTVV.

This chain uses TRBV25-1 with TRBJ1-1; unclear D gene. Trimming left V 1 base short and J 0 bases short, with 9 bases between. Germline lookup yields CDR1 MGHDK and CDR2 SYGVNS. This CDR3 spans 15 amino acids. The CDR3 reads CASSELAGLNTEAFF. The CDR3 DNA reads as TGTGCCAGCAGTGAATTGGCGGGCTTGAACACTGAAGCTTTCTTT.

The rearrangement uses TRBV6-5 and TRBJ1-1; 7 positions match TRBD1. Trimming took 6 bases from V and 7 from J; bases not matched to a gene: 14. This CDR3 contains 15 residues. Germline V lookup: CDR1 MNHEY, CDR2 SVGAGI. CDR3 sequence (DNA): TGTGCCAGCAGCCCCCGGGACAGACCAGTTCATGAAGCTTTCTTT. It yields the protein CASSPRDRPVHEAFF.

This chain uses TRBV15 with TRBJ1-4, with TRBD1 matching over 8 bases. Germline V gene lookup returns CDR1 LNHNV and CDR2 YYDKDF (reference sequence). Germline trimming cut 3 bases from V and 0 bases from J; bases unmatched to any gene: 15. There are 20 residues in the CDR3. CDR3 amino acids: CATSSRTPTGGTATNEKLFF. The DNA for the CDR3 is TGTGCCACCAGCAGCCGGACTCCCACAGGGGGGACGGCAACTAATGAAAAACTGTTTTTT.

This chain joins TRBV19 and TRBJ1-5, with D perhaps matching TRBD1 (5 bases). The CDR3 loop spans 13 amino acids. Germline CDR1 reads LNHDA; CDR2 reads SQIVND (reference sequence). Trimming removed 3 bases at V and 7 bases at J, with 10 bases between. CDR3 DNA: TGTGCCAGTAGTATGGAGGGGAACCAGCCCCAGCATTTT. Its translation is CASSMEGNQPQHF.

V is TRBV30 and J is TRBJ2-7; 14 positions agree with TRBD2. With V trimmed by 6 bases and J by 5 bases, 3 bases remained unmatched. CDR3 length: 13 residues. Germline-derived CDR1 and CDR2 are GTSNPN and SVGIG (reference sequence). CDR3 protein: CACGLAGGNEQYF. CDR3 bases: TGTGCCTGCGGACTAGCGGGAGGTAACGAGCAGTACTTC.

The chain uses TRBV6-4 and TRBJ2-7; no clear D. With 6 bases removed from V and 2 bases from J, the gap between germline ends came to 14 bases. The CDR3 has 14 residues. Germline CDR1 is MRHNA and CDR2 is SNTAGT. CDR3: CASRLTGKPYEQYF. CDR3 sequence (DNA): TGTGCCAGCAGATTAACTGGGAAACCCTACGAGCAGTACTTC.

The genes are TRBV2 and TRBJ1-4, with D tentatively TRBD1 (5 bases). This CDR3 has 15 residues. Trimming took 6 bases from V and 0 from J, leaving 11 bases between them. Per germline, CDR1 SNHLY and CDR2 FYNNEI. As DNA, the CDR3 is TGTGCCAGCAGCCAAACAGGCGCAACTAATGAAAAACTGTTTTTT. It codes for CASSQTGATNEKLFF.